Each of the 6 T cell receptor beta chains below was sequenced from the same sample in a study of PD-1 blockade in classical Hodgkin lymphoma. Every patient was affected by relapse after autologous stem cell transplantation, while exposure to brentuximab vedotin was not uniform. Libraries were prepared by immunoSEQ multiplex PCR; TCRdb keeps only in-frame clonotypes and omits some of them. Here the sample spans about 97,000 clones, roughly 83% being singletons. Sequences were derived from peripheral blood mononuclear cells (PBMCs), sampled at baseline. Receptor source: a human donor with classical Hodgkin lymphoma.

This sequence joins TRBV10-3 and TRBJ2-1; 10 bases are shared with TRBD2. This CDR3 has 17 residues. CDR1 and CDR2 from the germline V gene are ENHRY and SYGVKD. V was pared by 7 bases and J by 0 bases, with 9 bases of the junction left unmatched. CDR3 in amino acids: CAITDSGGLSSYNEQFF. The CDR3 region has the DNA TGTGCCATCACGGATAGCGGGGGGCTTAGCTCCTACAATGAGCAGTTCTTC.

The chain is built from TRBV7-9 and TRBJ2-7; D call uncertain. Germline V lookup: CDR1 SEHNR, CDR2 FQNEAQ (reference sequence). V was shortened by 3 bases and J by 5 bases, with 17 bases between the two germline ends. CDR3 length: 15 residues. In nucleotides, the CDR3 is TGTGCCAGCAGCTTTAGCCGAAGGGCCCCTAACGAGCAGTACTTC. Translating it yields CASSFSRRAPNEQYF.

J is TRBJ2-1 and V is TRBV6-1; possibly TRBD1 or TRBD2 for D (5 bases each). The CDR3 consists of 15 residues. V was pared by 10 bases and J by 4 bases, with 20 bases between. Germline V gene sequence: CDR1 MNHNS, CDR2 SASEGT. CDR3 bases: TGTGCCATCCTGGGGGAGAGGCATTTTTACAATGAGCAGTTCTTC. This codes for CAILGERHFYNEQFF.

The chain recombines TRBV6-1 with TRBJ2-2; D is ambiguous. The CDR3 has 11 residues. V was clipped by 3 bases and J by 7 bases, with 3 bases between them. Germline V lookup: CDR1 MNHNS, CDR2 SASEGT. The CDR3 coding sequence is TGTGCCAGCAGTGAGCTCGGGGAGCTGTTTTTT. Amino acids: CASSELGELFF.

This clone was found a few times. The chain has TRBV2 and TRBJ1-5; no clear D gene. CDR3 length equals 14 residues. Germline-derived CDR1 and CDR2 are SNHLY and FYNNEI. V was pared by 5 bases and J by 3 bases, with 11 bases between. CDR3 in amino acids: CASSRTVINQPQHF. CDR3 DNA sequence: TGTGCCAGCAGTCGGACGGTCATCAATCAGCCCCAGCATTTT.

The V and J genes are TRBV6-1 and TRBJ1-1, with unresolved D. CDR1 is MNHNS, CDR2 SASEGT, per germline. The length of the CDR3 is 16 residues. V was pared by 2 bases and J by 1 base, with 14 bases between. In DNA, the CDR3 is TGTGCCAGCAGTGAATACTCTGCATTGGGGAACACTGAAGCTTTCTTT. As protein: CASSEYSALGNTEAFF.